This TCR beta chain was obtained from a study of T-cell memory formation after mild COVID-19. The V gene's germline CDR1 is MGHRA and CDR2 YSYEKL. The CDR3 has 16 residues. Deletions cut 0 bases from V and 6 bases from J, with 17 bases between. MiXCR, run by TCRdb on the 5' RACE reads, gives a single entry per CDR3 protein. The top ten hold approximately 40% of the sample, which has around 49,000 distinct CDR3 sequences, roughly 27% seen once. This clonotype turned up a few times. The gene calls are TRBV4-1 and TRBJ2-5; D might be TRBD2 (7 bases). This clonotype was obtained from a man between 18 and 29 years old who had mild COVID-19 (a few samples of this study predate the infection). Cell type and time point are not known. Sample: PBMCs or a T cell subset sorted from them (not recorded which). CDR3 amino acids: CASSQDPFRGAKTQYF. CDR3 bases: TGCGCCAGCAGCCAAGACCCTTTCCGGGGGGCAAAGACCCAGTACTTC.